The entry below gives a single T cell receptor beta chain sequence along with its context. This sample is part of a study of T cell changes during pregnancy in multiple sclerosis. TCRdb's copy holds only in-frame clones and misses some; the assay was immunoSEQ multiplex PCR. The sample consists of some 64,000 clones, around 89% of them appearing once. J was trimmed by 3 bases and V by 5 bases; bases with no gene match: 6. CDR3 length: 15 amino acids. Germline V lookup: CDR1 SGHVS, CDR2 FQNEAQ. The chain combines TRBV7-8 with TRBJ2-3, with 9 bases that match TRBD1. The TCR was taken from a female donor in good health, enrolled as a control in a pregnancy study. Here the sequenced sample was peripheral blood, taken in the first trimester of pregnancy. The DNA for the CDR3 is TGTGCCAGCAGCACACACAGGGGGCCGACAGATACGCAGTATTTT. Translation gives CASSTHRGPTDTQYF.